The source of this T cell receptor (beta chain) is a study of neurological immune-mediated disorders. TCRdb passed the 5' RACE reads through MiXCR, listing each CDR3 protein once. The table lists under 60,000 distinct CDR3 sequences, 15% to 20% of them singletons, with 4% to 5.5% in the top ten. Study-wide results and limits: Patients with HTLV-1-associated myelopathy had the highest level of TCR clonal expansion, whereas patients with multiple sclerosis had the lowest level, falling beneath the level found in healthy controls.

About this clonotype: The antigen is undetermined.

This TCR was sampled from a man aged 55 to 69 in good health. Specimen: PBMCs.

The chain's CDR3 is CASSQGAGGPGGFNEQFF. CDR3 sequence (DNA): TGTGCCAGCAGCCAAGGAGCGGGAGGGCCGGGAGGGTTCAATGAGCAGTTCTTC. This chain connects TRBV3-1 to TRBJ2-1, with 10 bases that match TRBD2. J was trimmed by 6 bases and V by 1 base; bases with no gene match: 12. Germline assignment: CDR1 LGHDT and CDR2 YNNKEL (reference sequence). There are 18 residues in the CDR3.